The entry below describes one TCR beta chain. Sequenced by immunoSEQ multiplex PCR; TCRdb stores in-frame clones only, minus some. The sample records about 83,000 clones, about nine tenths being singletons. This CDR3 region has 19 residues. The V and J ends lost 1 base and 0 bases, in that order; junction bases with no gene match: 8. Germline-derived CDR1 and CDR2 are SGHTA and FQGTGA. The sample belongs to a study of control samples from healthy donors and cancer patients. The sequence came from a man younger than 45 in good health. This sequence joins TRBV7-3 and TRBJ2-6; 8 bases are shared with TRBD1. Sample: blood. The CDR3 DNA reads TGTGCCAGCAGCTTAATGTCCGGACAGGGCTTCTCTGGGGCCAACGTCCTGACTTTC. It is translated as CASSLMSGQGFSGANVLTF.